This TCR beta chain was retrieved from a study of blood T cell repertoires in COVID-19. In the authors' methods: The authors estimated nucleated cell counts from reference gene primer amplification. The data were produced by immunoSEQ multiplex PCR, yet TCRdb's version contains in-frame clones alone and is incomplete. The DNA gave D and trimming, while V, J and clone size come from that table. The repertoire holds under 75,000 clones, with under 90% as singletons. V lost 3 bases to trimming and J lost 7 bases; unmatched junction nucleotides: 7. The CDR3 runs to 15 residues. Per germline, CDR1 KGHSH and CDR2 LQKENI. By frequency in the sample, this clone is medium-sized.

This chain connects TRBV18 to TRBJ1-5; 9 bases fit TRBD1. The sequencing sample was made of peripheral blood. The TCR originated in a man between 65 and 80 years old who had recovered from COVID-19. DNA for the CDR3: TGTGCCAGCTCACCCACGGGACAGGGTGAACAGCCCCAGCATTTT. Its translation: CASSPTGQGEQPQHF.